The entry below describes one T cell receptor beta chain. Its antigen is still unknown. All the patients suffered relapse after autologous stem cell transplantation, and brentuximab vedotin exposure differed. Complete response, partial response or progressive disease constituted the best response categories observed. Sequenced by immunoSEQ multiplex PCR; TCRdb stores in-frame clones only, minus some. Of nearly 60,000 clones listed, around 93% are singletons. This record belongs to a study of PD-1 blockade in classical Hodgkin lymphoma. Study overall: Nivolumab 3 mg/kg was given intravenously every 2 weeks.

Findings and limits, study-wide: What caused the repertoire differences, perhaps disease activity or prior therapy, remains undefined.

CDR1 is SGHTA and CDR2 is FQGTGA in the germline V gene. V dropped 3 bases and J dropped 8; count of bases not matched to a gene: 20. The CDR3 consists of 20 residues. The sample here was peripheral blood mononuclear cells (PBMCs), taken before the second cycle of nivolumab. This receptor was identified in a human donor with classical Hodgkin lymphoma. V usage is TRBV7-3 and J usage is TRBJ2-1, with 12 bases that match TRBD2. DNA for the CDR3: TGTGCCAGCAGCTTCCCCGGGACTAGCGGGTCTAGGTCCCCATTCGATGAGCAGTTCTTC. Translated: CASSFPGTSGSRSPFDEQFF. Using reference TRBV7-3 and TRBJ2-1 for the parts outside the CDR3, the full variable domain is GAGVSQTPSNKVTEKGKYVELRCDPISGHTALYWYRQSLGQGPEFLIYFQGTGAADDSGLPNDRFFAVRPEGSVSTLKIQRTERGDSAVYLCASSFPGTSGSRSPFDEQFFGPGTRLTVL.